Each of the 16 T cell receptor beta chains below was sequenced from the same sample in a study of cytomegalovirus exposure and HLA in healthy donors. 13 Jbeta primers and 60 Vbeta primers were used for the PCR. Assay: immunoSEQ multiplex PCR; the TCRdb copy retains only in-frame clones and omits some. This sample has some 88,000 clones, with 55% to 85% found just once. Material: PBMCs. These receptors all stem from a woman between 18 and 29 years old in good health and CMV-seropositive.

The J gene is TRBJ1-5, the V gene TRBV6-1; 7 bases map to TRBD1. Germline CDR1 is MNHNS and CDR2 is SASEGT. The CDR3 covers 16 residues. Unmatched junction bases numbered 3, after V lost 1 base and J lost 0 bases. The CDR3 DNA reads as TGTGCCAGCAGTGAAGGACAGGGTCATAGCAATCAGCCCCAGCATTTT. Residues: CASSEGQGHSNQPQHF.

This clone was detected only once. This rearrangement joins TRBV7-2 to TRBJ2-2, with 11 bases fitting TRBD1. The CDR3 loop spans 14 amino acids. Germline V gene data show CDR1 as SGHTA and CDR2 as FQGNSA. The V segment lost 1 base and the J segment 10 bases; nucleotides outside the gene matches: 2. This CDR3 is CASSLGTGGEELFF. The CDR3 DNA reads as TGTGCCAGCAGCTTAGGGACAGGGGGCGAGGAGCTGTTTTTT.

The chain uses TRBV11-2 and TRBJ2-4; 7 bases match TRBD2. The CDR3 is made up of 15 amino acids. The trim removed 1 base at V and 8 bases at J, leaving 8 bases unmatched. Germline CDR1 reads SGHAT; CDR2 reads FQNNGV. The CDR3 nucleotides are TGTGCCAGCAGCTTAGCTAGCGGTGGCTGGGACATTCAGTACTTC. This encodes CASSLASGGWDIQYF.

The chain uses TRBV7-9 and TRBJ2-7, with TRBD2 identical over 8 bases. Per germline, CDR1 SEHNR and CDR2 FQNEAQ (reference sequence). Trimming removed 4 bases from V and 0 bases from J; junction bases left unmatched: 2. The CDR3 sequence is 14 residues long. The CDR3 loop reads CASSSGGSSYEQYF. DNA for the CDR3: TGTGCCAGCAGCTCGGGGGGGAGCTCCTACGAGCAGTACTTC.

This clone was detected only once. CDR3 coding DNA: TGTGCCAGCAGCTTTGCGGGGAAAAACACCGGGGAGCTGTTTTTT. Its translation: CASSFAGKNTGELFF. The V call is TRBV7-2, the J call TRBJ2-2, with D tentatively TRBD2 (6 bases). Germline V gene sequence: CDR1 SGHTA, CDR2 FQGNSA. This CDR3 region has 15 residues. Trimming took 3 bases from V and 2 from J, leaving 10 bases between them.

The CDR3 DNA reads TGTGCCAGCAGCTTGCTCCAGGGTAGCACAGATACGCAGTATTTT. Translating it yields CASSLLQGSTDTQYF. The gene calls are TRBV5-4 and TRBJ2-3; D possibly corresponds to TRBD1 (5 bases). The germline V gene encodes CDR1 SGHNT and CDR2 YYREEE (reference sequence). Between the trimmed V and J ends, which lost 1 base and 0 bases, there was a span of 9 bases. The length of the CDR3 is 15 residues. The whole variable domain, remainder taken from reference TRBV5-4 and TRBJ2-3, is ETGVTQSPTHLIKTRGQQVTLRCSSQSGHNTVSWYQQALGQGPQFIFQYYREEENGRGNFPPRFSGLQFPNYSSELNVNALELDDSALYLCASSLLQGSTDTQYFGPGTRLTVL.

The rearrangement uses TRBV18 and TRBJ2-7; no firm D call. Germline CDR1 is KGHSH and CDR2 is LQKENI. The V end was cut by 3 bases, the J end by 7 bases, with 4 bases between. This CDR3 is 10 amino acids long. This CDR3 reads CASSPQEQYF. DNA for the CDR3: TGTGCCAGCTCACCCCAAGAGCAGTACTTC.

In this sample, this clone turned up once. This chain's CDR3 is CASSLKLPDTDTQYF. The CDR3 nucleotides read TGTGCCAGCAGCTTAAAACTACCTGACACAGATACGCAGTATTTT. The chain is built from TRBV7-2 and TRBJ2-3, with D unresolved. This CDR3 has 15 residues. V lost 2 bases and J lost 2, with 11 bases in between. The germline V gene encodes CDR1 SGHTA and CDR2 FQGNSA. The full variable domain, in which reference TRBV7-2 and TRBJ2-3 provide the parts outside the CDR3, is GAGVSQSPSNKVTEKGKDVELRCDPISGHTALYWYRQSLGQGLEFLIYFQGNSAPDKSGLPSDRFSAERTGGSVSTLTIQRTQQEDSAVYLCASSLKLPDTDTQYFGPGTRLTVL.

V is TRBV7-2 and J is TRBJ2-1, with 13 bases matching TRBD2. Per germline, CDR1 SGHTA and CDR2 FQGNSA. The CDR3 consists of 17 residues. Germline trimming cut 10 bases from V and 3 bases from J; bases unmatched to any gene: 12. CDR3 amino acids: CATSLAGGLGGYNEQFF. The CDR3 bases are TGTGCCACCTCACTAGCGGGGGGGCTGGGGGGCTACAATGAGCAGTTCTTC.

The V and J genes are TRBV9 and TRBJ2-1; D unresolved. Germline CDR1 and CDR2: SGDLS and YYNGEE. Trimming left V 0 bases short and J 5 bases short, with 18 bases between. This CDR3 region has 17 residues. CDR3 nucleotide sequence: TGTGCCAGCAGCGTAGGGGTAGCAGCGCTGGCGGACAATGAGCAGTTCTTC. Its translation is CASSVGVAALADNEQFF.

The CDR3 here is CASKKRDLAKNIQYF. CDR3 nucleotides: TGTGCCAGCAAGAAGCGGGACCTAGCCAAAAACATTCAGTACTTC. The chain carries TRBV7-2 and TRBJ2-4; 7 bases agree with TRBD2. Losses at the gene ends were 7 bases for V and 0 bases for J; bases not matched to a gene: 6. Germline CDR1 is SGHTA and CDR2 is FQGNSA. There are 15 residues in the CDR3.

The chain employs TRBV4-3 and TRBJ2-5; TRBD1 agrees at 11 bases. The V gene end was trimmed by 5 bases and the J gene end by 5 bases; junction bases not matched to a gene: 7. Germline V CDR1 and CDR2: LGHNA, YSLEER. The CDR3 extends over 15 amino acids. DNA for the CDR3: TGCGCCAGCAGCGAGGACAGGGGGCCGAGGGAGACCCAGTACTTC. Amino acid sequence: CASSEDRGPRETQYF.

This clone was counted between two and nine times. J is TRBJ1-6 and V is TRBV4-3; D is possibly TRBD1 (6 bases). The V gene lost 4 bases and the J gene lost 11 bases, with 15 bases spanning the gap. CDR1 and CDR2 from the germline V gene are LGHNA and YSLEER. The CDR3 sequence is 14 residues long. CDR3 protein: CASSPGQPGAPLHF. CDR3 sequence (DNA): TGCGCCAGCAGCCCCGGACAGCCAGGGGCACCCCTCCACTTT.

The chain recombines TRBV28 with TRBJ1-5; 7 nucleotides align to TRBD1. The CDR3 is 15 amino acids. Germline CDR1 reads MDHEN; CDR2 reads SYDVKM. V lost 6 bases to trimming and J lost 7 bases; unmatched junction nucleotides: 12. In nucleotides, the CDR3 is TGTGCCAGCAGACGATACCGGGACAGCGGGCAGCCCCAGCATTTT. As protein: CASRRYRDSGQPQHF.

This chain links TRBV6-4 with TRBJ2-5; 8 bases align to TRBD1. V was pared by 5 bases and J by 0 bases, with 11 bases of the junction left unmatched. The CDR3 is made up of 17 amino acids. Germline-derived CDR1 and CDR2 are MRHNA and SNTAGT. This chain's CDR3 is CASSIPGGAFNQETQYF. The CDR3, as DNA: TGTGCCAGCAGTATTCCAGGGGGCGCGTTCAACCAAGAGACCCAGTACTTC.

Only one count was recorded for this clone. The chain has TRBV11-2 and TRBJ2-5; D is undetermined. Germline values: CDR1 SGHAT, CDR2 FQNNGV. The CDR3 runs to 14 residues. Trimming removed 5 bases from V and 1 base from J, with 11 bases in between. The DNA for the CDR3 is TGTGCCAGCAGCACCCGACGGAGCCAAGAGACCCAGTACTTC. It encodes CASSTRRSQETQYF.